The 26 T cell receptor beta chains presented below share a single source sample, sequenced in a study of memory CD4+ T cells and cytomegalovirus serostatus. The sort gate was single viable CD3+CD4+CD8-CD45RO+ cells for memory CD4+ T cells. Sequencing was performed with immunoSEQ multiplex PCR; in TCRdb, only in-frame clones are kept and a portion is missing. The profile shows about 46,000 clones, 60% to 85% of them singletons. The sequencing sample was made of memory CD4+ T cells from blood. These receptors originate from an adult in good health and CMV-seronegative.

This clone occurred once. This rearrangement joins TRBV11-2 to TRBJ2-1; no firm D call. The CDR3 is 18 residues long. V shed 1 base and J shed 0 bases, with 16 bases lying between them. In germline, CDR1 is SGHAT, CDR2 FQNNGV. The CDR3 DNA is TGTGCCAGCAGCTTAGCCGGGTTAGTAACCAGCTCCTACAATGAGCAGTTCTTC. This codes for CASSLAGLVTSSYNEQFF.

This chain connects TRBV5-6 to TRBJ2-3; 8 nucleotides line up with TRBD2. There are 16 residues in the CDR3. After removal of 3 bases from V and 1 base from J, the junction contained 7 bases not matched to a gene. The V gene's germline CDR1 is SGHDT and CDR2 YYEEEE. CDR3 DNA sequence: TGTGCCAGCAGCTCCATTAAGCGGGGGCGCACAGATACGCAGTATTTT. This codes for CASSSIKRGRTDTQYF. Based on the CDR3 plus reference TRBV5-6 and TRBJ2-3, the full variable domain is DAGVTQSPTHLIKTRGQQVTLRCSPKSGHDTVSWYQQALGQGPQFIFQYYEEEERQRGNFPDRFSGHQFPNYSSELNVNALLLGDSALYLCASSSIKRGRTDTQYFGPGTRLTVL.

The chain carries TRBV27 and TRBJ2-5; D not certain. The V and J ends lost 6 bases and 1 base respectively, with 9 bases between them. This CDR3 comprises 13 residues. The germline V gene has CDR1 MNHEY and CDR2 SMNVEV (reference sequence). Here the CDR3 reads CASSPRVQETQYF. DNA of the CDR3: TGTGCCAGCAGCCCCCGGGTCCAAGAGACCCAGTACTTC.

The CDR3 spells CASSLGGGNTGELFF. The CDR3 DNA is TGTGCCAGCAGCTTAGGAGGGGGAAACACCGGGGAGCTGTTTTTT. This sequence joins TRBV11-2 and TRBJ2-2; TRBD1 is a possible D gene (6 bases). V was trimmed by 1 base and J by 2 bases, leaving 8 bases between them. The CDR3 is 15 amino acids. In germline, CDR1 is SGHAT, CDR2 FQNNGV.

The rearrangement uses TRBV7-9 and TRBJ2-7; D gene unclear. V lost 6 bases and J lost 6, with 15 bases in between. Germline V gene data show CDR1 as SEHNR and CDR2 as FQNEAQ (reference sequence). The CDR3 extends over 13 amino acids. The CDR3 sequence: CASRLQGISEQYF. Written as DNA, the CDR3 is TGTGCCAGCAGATTGCAAGGGATATCCGAGCAGTACTTC.

The J gene is TRBJ2-3, the V gene TRBV5-1, with TRBD2 matching over 8 bases. CDR3 size: 16 residues. J was trimmed by 3 bases and V by 3 bases; bases with no gene match: 9. The germline V gene encodes CDR1 SGHRS and CDR2 YFSETQ. The CDR3 reads CASSSSTGGPTDTQYF. The CDR3 DNA sequence: TGCGCCAGCAGCTCGTCCACGGGGGGGCCGACAGATACGCAGTATTTT.

The rearrangement joins TRBV10-3 to TRBJ1-2; TRBD1 is a possible D gene (5 bases). CDR1 is ENHRY, CDR2 SYGVKD, per germline. The CDR3 length is 12 residues. The V end lost 8 bases, the J end lost 8 bases, and 15 bases lay between the germline ends. CDR3 nucleotides: TGTGCCATCGGGGCCTCGCTTCAGGGCTACACCTTC. It is translated as CAIGASLQGYTF.

This clone was found once. The sample has other DNA sequences that encode this CDR3 too. The chain joins TRBV9 to TRBJ2-1; D not resolved. From germline, CDR1 is SGDLS and CDR2 YYNGEE. The CDR3 has 13 amino acids. Trimming stripped 0 bases from V and 4 bases from J, with 5 bases between. The CDR3 DNA is TGTGCCAGCAGCGTAGCTAGGTACAATGAGCAGTTCTTC. Translation gives CASSVARYNEQFF. Drawing the rest from reference TRBV9 and TRBJ2-1, the complete variable domain is DSGVTQTPKHLITATGQRVTLRCSPRSGDLSVYWYQQSLDQGLQFLIQYYNGEERAKGNILERFSAQQFPDLHSELNLSSLELGDSALYFCASSVARYNEQFFGPGTRLTVL.

The chain has TRBV6-6 and TRBJ1-6; D gene ambiguous. The CDR3 is 15 amino acids. The germline gives CDR1 MNHNY, CDR2 SVGAGI (reference sequence). V was clipped by 6 bases and J by 3 bases, with 12 bases between them. The CDR3 is CASRPSRLYNSPLHF. The CDR3, as DNA: TGTGCCAGCAGGCCGTCGAGGCTCTATAATTCACCCCTCCACTTT.

The gene calls are TRBV7-8 and TRBJ1-5; perhaps TRBD1 as D (5 bases). CDR1 and CDR2 from the germline V gene are SGHVS and FQNEAQ. This CDR3 spans 15 amino acids. Trimming shortened V by 1 base and J by 4 bases, and 11 bases separated the two germline ends. Written as DNA, the CDR3 is TGTGCCAGCAGCTTAGACGGGGGGGGAAATCAGCCCCAGCATTTT. It encodes CASSLDGGGNQPQHF.

The chain joins TRBV5-3 to TRBJ1-2; 12 bases match TRBD1. TRBV5-3 is known as an ORF, though its function is uncertain. This CDR3 spans 20 amino acids. Germline trimming cut 4 bases from V and 3 bases from J; bases unmatched to any gene: 19. The CDR3 is CARSPCPGQGAGTSDYGYTF. CDR3 DNA sequence: TGTGCCAGAAGCCCCTGCCCGGGACAGGGGGCGGGTACCAGTGACTATGGCTACACCTTC.

The chain has TRBV5-1 and TRBJ1-3; D not certain. This CDR3 is 14 amino acids long. Germline loops: CDR1 SGHRS, CDR2 YFSETQ. The V end lost 3 bases, the J end lost 2 bases, and 9 bases lay between the germline ends. The CDR3 reads CASSSSTPGNTIYF. CDR3 sequence (DNA): TGCGCCAGCAGCTCCTCTACCCCTGGAAACACCATATATTTT.

Concerning this clone itself: Other DNA sequences in the sample encode the same CDR3. The chain carries TRBV5-1 and TRBJ2-7, with D possibly being TRBD2 (5 bases). The V and J ends lost 4 bases and 0 bases respectively, with 5 bases between them. The CDR3 has 12 amino acids. Germline assignment: CDR1 SGHRS and CDR2 YFSETQ. The CDR3 DNA reads as TGCGCCAGCAGCCGGGACTCCTACGAGCAGTACTTC. Amino acid sequence: CASSRDSYEQYF. The full variable domain, completed using reference TRBV5-1 and TRBJ2-7, is KAGVTQTPRYLIKTRGQQVTLSCSPISGHRSVSWYQQTPGQGLQFLFEYFSETQRNKGNFPGRFSGRQFSNSRSEMNVSTLELGDSALYLCASSRDSYEQYFGPGTRLTVT.

This clone is medium-sized in the sample. The gene calls are TRBV9 and TRBJ1-6; possibly TRBD1 for D (6 bases). Trimming cost V 4 bases and J 7 bases, with 18 bases left between them. This CDR3 comprises 16 residues. Germline CDR1 is SGDLS and CDR2 is YYNGEE. This chain's CDR3 is CASSQGRSGANSPLHF. CDR3 sequence (DNA): TGTGCCAGCAGCCAGGGGAGGTCGGGGGCCAATTCACCCCTCCACTTT.

The J gene is TRBJ2-3, the V gene TRBV7-6; D may be TRBD2 (5 bases). This CDR3 contains 16 residues. Trimming cost V 1 base and J 1 base, with 12 bases left between them. Germline V gene sequence: CDR1 SGHVS, CDR2 FNYEAQ. CDR3 protein: CASSLGAGPGTDTQYF. The CDR3, as DNA: TGTGCCAGCAGCTTAGGGGCGGGTCCCGGCACAGATACGCAGTATTTT. The full variable domain, its missing parts supplied by reference TRBV7-6 and TRBJ2-3, is GAGVSQSPRYKVTKRGQDVALRCDPISGHVSLYWYRQALGQGPEFLTYFNYEAQQDKSGLPNDRFSAERPEGSISTLTIQRTEQRDSAMYRCASSLGAGPGTDTQYFGPGTRLTVL.

This clone was observed once. The chain couples TRBV4-2 to TRBJ2-2, with D tentatively TRBD2 (7 bases). Trimming took off 2 bases at V and 2 bases at J, with 21 bases between the two ends. Germline values: CDR1 LGHNA, CDR2 YNFKEQ. This CDR3 region has 19 residues. Here the CDR3 DNA reads TGTGCCAGCAGCCAATTGCTTTTGGCGGGGGCCTCAAACACCGGGGAGCTGTTTTTT. Protein sequence: CASSQLLLAGASNTGELFF.

The rearrangement links TRBV7-9 to TRBJ2-7; D is perhaps TRBD1 (6 bases). Germline CDR1 SEHNR, CDR2 FQNEAQ (reference sequence). The V gene lost 0 bases and the J gene lost 3 bases, with 9 bases spanning the gap. The CDR3 is made up of 14 amino acids. This chain's CDR3 is CASSLARGYYEQYF. As DNA, the CDR3 is TGTGCCAGCAGCTTAGCCAGGGGTTACTACGAGCAGTACTTC.

The gene calls are TRBV27 and TRBJ1-3; the D is unclear. Germline CDR1 MNHEY, CDR2 SMNVEV (reference sequence). The CDR3 runs to 13 residues. V was trimmed by 8 bases and J by 0 bases, leaving 8 bases between them. CDR3 residues: CASRSHSGNTIYF. The DNA for the CDR3 is TGTGCCAGCCGGAGTCACTCTGGAAACACCATATATTTT.

This rearrangement joins TRBV6-4 to TRBJ1-1; possible D gene TRBD1, 5 bases. Germline CDR1 MRHNA, CDR2 SNTAGT. Deletions cut 6 bases from V and 1 base from J, with 9 bases between. This CDR3 spans 13 amino acids. The CDR3 loop is CASRDRANTEAFF. The DNA of the CDR3 is TGTGCCAGCAGAGACAGAGCGAACACTGAAGCTTTCTTT.

This chain joins TRBV6-1 and TRBJ2-7; D tentatively reads TRBD1 or TRBD2 (5 bases each). V dropped 8 bases and J dropped 6 bases, with 17 bases sitting between them. The CDR3 is made up of 13 amino acids. Germline V gene data show CDR1 as MNHNS and CDR2 as SASEGT. The CDR3 DNA reads as TGTGCCAGCCGAGGGGTCTACGGTGGCGAGCAGTACTTC. It is translated as CASRGVYGGEQYF.

CDR3 residues: CASRETAGTVNSPGLAAYEQYF. The DNA of the CDR3 is TGTGCCAGCAGGGAAACCGCCGGGACAGTAAACAGCCCGGGACTAGCGGCCTACGAGCAGTACTTC. The chain uses TRBV6-1 and TRBJ2-7, with TRBD2 matching over 11 bases. The V gene's germline CDR1 is MNHNS and CDR2 SASEGT. Germline trimming cut 6 bases from V and 2 bases from J; bases unmatched to any gene: 27. The CDR3 extends over 22 amino acids.

This clone occurred a few times. The chain recombines TRBV6-4 with TRBJ2-7; D gene ambiguous. The CDR3 covers 13 residues. V lost 0 bases and J 1 base, leaving 4 bases between the germline ends. CDR1 is MRHNA and CDR2 is SNTAGT in the germline V gene. This CDR3 is CASSDSSSYEQYF. The CDR3, as DNA: TGTGCCAGCAGTGACTCTAGTTCCTACGAGCAGTACTTC.

DNA of the CDR3: TGTGCCACCAGCAGACATACCAACACTGAAGCTTTCTTT. Its protein is CATSRHTNTEAFF. The chain joins TRBV15 to TRBJ1-1; D gene ambiguous. Germline V gene data show CDR1 as LNHNV and CDR2 as YYDKDF (reference sequence). V was cut by 2 bases and J by 2 bases, with 6 bases left in between. The CDR3 spans 13 residues.

Here the CDR3 reads CASSLPSLKGSSYTF. CDR3 nucleotide sequence: TGTGCCAGCAGCCTTCCCTCTTTGAAGGGGTCGAGCTACACCTTC. The chain couples TRBV7-8 to TRBJ1-2; TRBD1 is a possible D gene (5 bases). The length of the CDR3 is 15 residues. The V gene's germline CDR1 is SGHVS and CDR2 FQNEAQ. Trimming stripped 5 bases from V and 9 bases from J, with 22 bases between.

Written as DNA, the CDR3 is TGTGCCAGCAGTGTTCACCGAAACACTGAAGCTTTCTTT. It is translated as CASSVHRNTEAFF. The rearrangement links TRBV6-1 to TRBJ1-1; D unresolved. This CDR3 region has 13 residues. In germline, CDR1 is MNHNS, CDR2 SASEGT. V was pared by 4 bases and J by 2 bases, with 8 bases between.

The rearrangement joins TRBV6-1 to TRBJ2-3; possibly TRBD2 for D (5 bases). This CDR3 is 15 amino acids long. V lost 6 bases to trimming and J lost 0 bases, with 13 bases between them. Germline CDR1 and CDR2: MNHNS and SASEGT. The CDR3 DNA is TGTGCCAGCAGCACCGACGGACTTAGCACAGATACGCAGTATTTT. Protein product: CASSTDGLSTDTQYF.